The present entry profiles one T cell receptor beta chain with its context. The length of the CDR3 is 13 residues. This sample is part of a study of blood T cells in healthy people across ages. Sample-barcoded 5' priming and a J-beta primer mix drove a second PCR of roughly 6 to 12 cycles. In TCRdb, the 5' RACE reads were re-called with MiXCR into one record per CDR3 protein. This sample yields about 380,000 distinct CDR3 sequences, of which about 55% are seen a single time; 50% to 65% belongs to the top ten. The clonotype comes from a man aged 60 to 69 in good health. The sequenced sample was blood. This rearrangement joins TRBV12-3 or TRBV12-4 to TRBJ2-4; 7 bases are shared with TRBD2. The J call is doubtful: the DNA matches TRBJ2-5 better. The CDR3 DNA sequence: TGTGCCAGCAGCCCGGGGGGAATGGAGACCCAGTACTTC. It encodes CASSPGGMETQYF.